These 17 T cell receptor beta chains were sequenced from one sample in a study of CD8+ T cells in alopecia areata. Sorting relied on CD4, CD8alpha, NKG2D, NKG2ACE and other markers applied to pooled cutaneous lymph node cells. cDNA serving as the sequencing template came from extracted, reverse transcribed RNA. The assay was immunoSEQ multiplex PCR, and TCRdb's table has in-frame clones only and misses some. The data show 290,000 or so clones, with none appearing a single time. Sequenced material: CD4+ T cells sorted from a lymph node. These receptors were obtained from a C3H/HeJ mouse with alopecia areata. The mouse line has the MHC haplotype H2-k.

On this clone itself: Each gene name is a mouse one. The CDR3 is cut off 4 residues early in the read; its end comes from the germline J gene. The rearrangement links TRBV13-1 to TRBJ2-5, with 7 bases that match TRBD2. CDR1 NSHNY and CDR2 SYGAGN come from the germline V gene. The CDR3 loop spans 15 amino acids. V shed 5 bases, J shed 1 base, and the junction held 7 bases outside the gene matches. The sequenced part of the CDR3 DNA is TGTGCCAGCAGCCCCCGGTGGGGGGACCAAGAC. This gives the protein CASSPRWGDQD. The full CDR3 protein reads CASSPRWGDQDTQYF.

This clone was seen only a few times. Gene names denote mouse genes. The read terminates 4 residues ahead of where the CDR3 ends, so the germline J gene completes it. V and J are TRBV19 and TRBJ1-1; tentative D call: TRBD1 (5 bases). The length of the CDR3 is 13 residues. Germline CDR1 reads FNHDT; CDR2 reads SITEND (reference sequence). Trimming shortened V by 5 bases and J by 0 bases, and 8 bases separated the two germline ends. CDR3 amino acids: CASRDSSNTEVFF. Incomplete CDR3 DNA: TGTGCCAGCAGAGACAGCTCAAACACA.

This clone was seen only a few times. Genes and germline come from the mouse. With the read ending 4 residues before the CDR3 end, the germline J gene is used to fill in that end. The chain uses TRBV19 and TRBJ2-2, with 9 positions matching TRBD2. This CDR3 has 16 residues. Germline CDR1 is FNHDT and CDR2 is SITEND (reference sequence). The ends lost 4 bases at V and 4 bases at J; junction bases unmatched: 8. CDR3 DNA, as far as it was read: TGTGCCAGCAGTCTCACTGGGGGGAAGGCCACCGGG. Translating it yields CASSLTGGKATG. The complete CDR3 protein is CASSLTGGKATGQLYF.

A remark on this clone: Gene names and germline refer to mouse. The CDR3 is cut off 4 residues early in the read; its end comes from the germline J gene. V gene TRBV19 combines with J gene TRBJ1-2; 8 nucleotides line up with TRBD1. The CDR3 covers 13 residues. CDR1 is FNHDT and CDR2 is SITEND in the germline V gene (reference sequence). Unmatched junction bases numbered 1, after V lost 2 bases and J lost 4 bases. CDR3 protein: CASSIRGPSDYTF. The DNA read from the CDR3 is TGTGCCAGCAGTATCAGGGGGCCCTCC.

In its sample, this clone was seen a few times. The gene symbols are mouse symbols. The read gets to within 4 residues of the CDR3 end, and the germline J gene fills in the rest. The rearrangement joins TRBV13-1 to TRBJ2-4; 10 nucleotides match TRBD2. The CDR3 contains 14 residues. CDR1 and CDR2 from the germline V gene are NSHNY and SYGAGN. The CDR3 protein is CASSDGTGENTLYF. The CDR3 DNA, read in part, is TGTGCCAGCAGTGACGGGACTGGGGAAAAC.

Points on this clone: Gene names are the mouse ones. The CDR3 goes on 3 residues after the read ends, and that part is filled in from the germline J gene. The V and J genes are TRBV13-1 and TRBJ1-6; D is undetermined. TRBJ1-6 is annotated as an ORF whose role is uncertain. The V gene's germline CDR1 is NSHNY and CDR2 SYGAGN. The CDR3 is made up of 14 amino acids. Trimming took off 0 bases at V and 7 bases at J, with 8 bases between the two ends. The CDR3 is CASSDALRNSPLYF. The part of the CDR3 DNA that was read is TGTGCCAGCAGTGATGCCCTCAGGAATTCGCCC.

This clone has more than one count but fewer than ten. The listed genes are named as in mouse. The sample has other DNA sequences that encode this CDR3 too. The part of the CDR3 DNA that was read is TGTGCCAGCAGCCAAGGCCTGGGGGAAGAC. Translated: CASSQGLGED. The CDR3, in full, reads CASSQGLGEDTQYF. The genes are TRBV5 and TRBJ2-5; 7 bases match TRBD2. The read gets to within 4 residues of the CDR3 end, and the germline J gene fills in the rest. Germline values: CDR1 LGHNA, CDR2 YNLKQL (reference sequence). CDR3 size: 14 residues.

This clone has more than one count but fewer than ten. Gene names are the mouse ones. The read falls 4 residues short of the CDR3 end, and the missing part is taken from the germline J gene. The rearrangement joins TRBV19 to TRBJ2-7, with TRBD1 matching over 10 bases. The CDR3 has 13 amino acids. Looked up from germline, CDR1 is FNHDT and CDR2 is SITEND (reference sequence). Partial CDR3 DNA: TGTGCCAGCATCCCGGGACAGGGGTAT. Its translation is CASIPGQGY. The full CDR3 protein is CASIPGQGYEQYF.

This clone was seen a few times. Gene names and germline match the mouse. The CDR3 end lies 4 residues beyond the end of the read and is filled in from the germline J gene. The chain has TRBV13-3 and TRBJ2-1, with TRBD2 as a possible D gene (6 bases). In germline, CDR1 is NNHDY, CDR2 SYVADS. V was pared by 4 bases and J by 0 bases, with 8 bases between. This CDR3 comprises 14 residues. CDR3 DNA (partial): TGTGCCAGCAGTCACTGGGTTAACTATGCT. The encoded protein is CASSHWVNYA. The entire CDR3 protein is CASSHWVNYAEQFF.

Notes on this clone: The gene symbols are mouse symbols. The read halts 4 residues ahead of the CDR3 end, with the missing end drawn from the germline J gene. Other nucleotide sequences in the sample specify the same CDR3. This chain uses TRBV1 with TRBJ2-1; TRBD2 matches 10 bases. Germline V gene data show CDR1 as NSQYPW and CDR2 as LRSPGD (reference sequence). J was trimmed by 3 bases and V by 1 base; bases with no gene match: 0. CDR3 length: 15 amino acids. The sequenced CDR3 bases are TGCACCTGCAGTGCAGGGGACTGGGGCTATGCT. Residues: CTCSAGDWGYA. The CDR3 in its entirety is CTCSAGDWGYAEQFF. Full variable domain (missing parts from reference TRBV1 and TRBJ2-1): VTLLEQNPRWRLVPRGQAVNLRCILKNSQYPWMSWYQQDLQKQLQWLFTLRSPGDKEVKSLPGADYLATRVTDTELRLQVANMSQGRTLYCTCSAGDWGYAEQFFGPGTRLTVL.

This clone was observed a few times. Mouse germline and gene names are used. The sequenced fragment ends 3 residues before the CDR3 boundary, so the rest is inferred from the germline J gene. The chain is built from TRBV5 and TRBJ1-6; no definite D call. TRBJ1-6 is sorted into the ORF group, with uncertain function. CDR1 LGHNA and CDR2 YNLKQL come from the germline V gene (reference sequence). V dropped 1 base and J dropped 0 bases, with 7 bases sitting between them. The CDR3 runs 16 residues. The CDR3 spells CASSQGHNSYNSPLYF. CDR3 DNA (partial): TGTGCCAGCAGCCAAGGACACAATTCCTATAATTCGCCC.

There are a few counts of this clone. Gene labels here are mouse ones. The missing CDR3 end, 4 residues past where the read stops, is filled in from the germline J gene. The chain has TRBV19 and TRBJ2-7, with 10 bases identical to TRBD2. The length of the CDR3 is 14 residues. Per germline, CDR1 FNHDT and CDR2 SITEND (reference sequence). Trimming cost V 4 bases and J 2 bases; bases outside gene matches: 3. The CDR3 spells CASSLTGGTYEQYF. The sequenced part of the CDR3 DNA is TGTGCCAGCAGTCTGACTGGGGGGACCTAT.

This clone was counted only a few times. Here the gene names and germline are mouse. The observed sequence ends 4 residues before the CDR3 terminus, with the missing tail filled in from the germline J gene. The rearrangement uses TRBV13-1 and TRBJ2-1; 14 nucleotides match TRBD2. The CDR3 extends over 13 amino acids. Looked up from germline, CDR1 is NSHNY and CDR2 is SYGAGN. CDR3 DNA (partial): TGTGCCAGCTCGGGACTGGGGGGGCCT. Translating it yields CASSGLGGP. From start to end, the CDR3 is CASSGLGGPEQFF.

This clone turned up a few times. The genes are named according to mouse. The CDR3 end falls 4 residues outside the read, so it is completed with the germline J gene. This chain joins TRBV13-1 and TRBJ2-1, with 12 bases matching TRBD1. Germline V gives CDR1 NSHNY, CDR2 SYGAGN. This CDR3 contains 16 residues. The DNA read from the CDR3 is TGTGCCAGCAGTGATGTGGGACAGGGGGCAGGAGCT. It specifies CASSDVGQGAGA. The entire CDR3 protein reads CASSDVGQGAGAEQFF.

This clone appeared a few times. Gene names denote mouse genes. The CDR3 end falls 4 residues outside the read, so it is completed with the germline J gene. The J gene is TRBJ1-2, the V gene TRBV31; D unresolved. The germline V gene has CDR1 GKSSPN and CDR2 SITVG. This CDR3 contains 14 residues. V lost 0 bases to trimming and J lost 0 bases, with 8 bases between them. CDR3 region: CAWSLKHANSDYTF. The DNA read from the CDR3 is TGTGCCTGGAGTCTAAAACATGCAAACTCC.

The sample holds a few counts of this clone. Any gene name here is a mouse gene name. The read terminates 4 residues ahead of where the CDR3 ends, so the germline J gene completes it. The V gene is TRBV19, the J gene TRBJ2-7, with a possible D match to TRBD2 (5 bases). Germline V gene data show CDR1 as FNHDT and CDR2 as SITEND (reference sequence). The length of the CDR3 is 12 residues. CDR3 bases read: TGTGCCAGCAGTATAGTACTGGAT. Translated: CASSIVLD. The whole CDR3 protein is CASSIVLDEQYF.

As regards this clone: Genes and germline come from the mouse. The read ends 4 residues before the CDR3 terminus; that terminus is restored from the germline J gene. V usage is TRBV19 and J usage is TRBJ2-5, with TRBD1 identical over 7 bases. CDR1 is FNHDT, CDR2 SITEND, per germline (reference sequence). The CDR3 spans 14 residues. The V segment lost 4 bases and the J segment 1 base; nucleotides outside the gene matches: 3. Incomplete CDR3 DNA: TGTGCCAGCAGTTACAGGGGAGACCAAGAC. Amino acids: CASSYRGDQD. The entire CDR3 protein reads CASSYRGDQDTQYF.